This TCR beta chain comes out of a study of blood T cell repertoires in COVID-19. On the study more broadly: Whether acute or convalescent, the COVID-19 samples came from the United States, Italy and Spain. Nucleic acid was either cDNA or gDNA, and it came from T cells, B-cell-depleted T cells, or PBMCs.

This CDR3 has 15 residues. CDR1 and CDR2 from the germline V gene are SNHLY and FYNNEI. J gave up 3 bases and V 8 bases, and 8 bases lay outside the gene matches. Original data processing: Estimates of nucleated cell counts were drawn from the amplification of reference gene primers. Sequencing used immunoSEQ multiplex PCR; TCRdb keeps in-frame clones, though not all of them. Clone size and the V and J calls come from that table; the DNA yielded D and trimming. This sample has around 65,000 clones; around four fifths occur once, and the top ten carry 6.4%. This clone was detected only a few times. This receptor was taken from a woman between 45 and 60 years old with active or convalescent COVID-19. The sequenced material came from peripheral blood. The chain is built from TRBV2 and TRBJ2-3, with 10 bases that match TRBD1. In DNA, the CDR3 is TGTGCCAGCGACAGACAGGGGGCAGAAACAGATACGCAGTATTTT. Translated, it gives CASDRQGAETDTQYF.